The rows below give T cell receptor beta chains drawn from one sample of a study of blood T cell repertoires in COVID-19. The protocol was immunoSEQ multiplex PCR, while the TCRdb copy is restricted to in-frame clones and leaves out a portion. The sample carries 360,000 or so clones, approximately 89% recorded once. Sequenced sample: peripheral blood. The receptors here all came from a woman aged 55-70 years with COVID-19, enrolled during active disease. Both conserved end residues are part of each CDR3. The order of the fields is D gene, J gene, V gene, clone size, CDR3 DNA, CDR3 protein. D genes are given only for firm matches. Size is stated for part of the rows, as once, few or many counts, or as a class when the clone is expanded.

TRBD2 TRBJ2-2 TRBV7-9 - TGTGCCAGCAGCCCATTCAGCGGGGGGCAGAACACCGGGGAGCTGTTTTTT CASSPFSGGQNTGELFF
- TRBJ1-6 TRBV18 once TGTGCCAGCTCACCTACAGGGACGGAATCACCCCTCCACTTT CASSPTGTESPLHF
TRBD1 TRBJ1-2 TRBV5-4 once TGTGCCAGCAGCGGAAGACAGGGAAGCTATGGCTACACCTTC CASSGRQGSYGYTF
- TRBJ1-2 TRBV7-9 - TGTGCCAGCAGCTTAGAACGGGACTATGGCTACACCTTC CASSLERDYGYTF
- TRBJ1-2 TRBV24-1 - TGTGCCACCACCGGCAGGGAGGTTGGCTACACCTTC CATTGREVGYTF
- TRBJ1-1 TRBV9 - TGTGCCAGCAGCGTAAAGCCCAACACTGAAGCTTTCTTT CASSVKPNTEAFF
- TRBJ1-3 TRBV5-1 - TGCGCCAGCAGCTTGGAGCAGGGCCCGACTTTCTCTGGAAACACCATATATTTT CASSLEQGPTFSGNTIYF
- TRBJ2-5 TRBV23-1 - TGCGCCAGCAGTCTCGGACATTTTGAAGAGACCCAGTACTTC CASSLGHFEETQYF
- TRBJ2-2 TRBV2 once TGTGCCAGCAGTGAATTAGGGGGGGACACCGGGGAGCTGTTTTTT CASSELGGDTGELFF
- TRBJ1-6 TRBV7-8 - TGTGCCAGCAGCCCGCCGGACGGGGTAAATTCACCCCTCCACTTT CASSPPDGVNSPLHF
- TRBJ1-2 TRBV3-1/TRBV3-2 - TGTGCCAGCAGCGAACGGGACATATATGGCTACACCTTC CASSERDIYGYTF
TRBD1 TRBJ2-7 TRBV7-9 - TGTGCCAGCAGGGGCGACAGGGAAAACGAGCAGTACTTC CASRGDRENEQYF
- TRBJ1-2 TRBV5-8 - TGTGCCAGCAGCTTGGAGCAGGGTCGCGGCTATGGCTACACCTTC CASSLEQGRGYGYTF
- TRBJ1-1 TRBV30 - TGTGCCTGGAGTGTACCCTATAACACTGAAGCTTTCTTT CAWSVPYNTEAFF
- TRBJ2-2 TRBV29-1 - TGCAGCATCCGGGGGATAGGAGGGAACACCGGGGAGCTGTTTTTT CSIRGIGGNTGELFF
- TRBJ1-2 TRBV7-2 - TGTGCCGGTGGGGAAGGGAGGAACTATGGCTACACCTTC CAGGEGRNYGYTF
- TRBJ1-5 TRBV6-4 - TGTGCCAGCAGTATTGGGGGCGGTCAGCCCCAGCATTTT CASSIGGGQPQHF
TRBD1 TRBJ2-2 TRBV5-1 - TGCGCCAGCAGCTTTGTGATGGGACAGGGGGTCGCCGGGGAGCTGTTTTTT CASSFVMGQGVAGELFF
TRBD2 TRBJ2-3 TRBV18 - TGTGCCAGCTCACGTATAGCGGGGGGATCCACAGATACGCAGTATTTT CASSRIAGGSTDTQYF
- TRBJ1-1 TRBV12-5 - TGTGCTAGTGGTTTGAGTGAGACTGAAGCTTTCTTT CASGLSETEAFF
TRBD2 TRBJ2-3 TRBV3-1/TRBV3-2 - TGTGCCAGCAGCCTCGGGACTAGCGGGGGGCCCAGGCAGTATTTT CASSLGTSGGPRQYF
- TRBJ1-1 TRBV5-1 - TGCGCCAGCAGCTTGGTGCGTAACACTGAAGCTTTCTTT CASSLVRNTEAFF